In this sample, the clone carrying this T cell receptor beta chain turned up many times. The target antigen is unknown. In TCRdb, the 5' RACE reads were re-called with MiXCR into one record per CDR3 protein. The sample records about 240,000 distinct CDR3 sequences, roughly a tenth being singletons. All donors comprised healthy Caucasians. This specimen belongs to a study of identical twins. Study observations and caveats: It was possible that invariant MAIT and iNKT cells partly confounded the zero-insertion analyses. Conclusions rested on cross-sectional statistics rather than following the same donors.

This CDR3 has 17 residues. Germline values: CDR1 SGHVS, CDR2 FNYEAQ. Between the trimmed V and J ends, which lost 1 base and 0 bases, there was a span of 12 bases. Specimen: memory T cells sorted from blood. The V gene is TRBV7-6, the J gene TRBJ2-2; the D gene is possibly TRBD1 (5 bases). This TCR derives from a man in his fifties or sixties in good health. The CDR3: CASSLEPPGTNTGELFF. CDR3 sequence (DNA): TGTGCCAGCAGCTTAGAGCCCCCAGGGACGAACACCGGGGAGCTGTTTTTT.